Below are 32 T cell receptor beta chains sequenced from a single sample in a study of cytomegalovirus exposure and HLA in healthy donors. Primers included in the PCR were 60 Vbeta and 13 Jbeta primers. TCRdb's copy holds only in-frame clones and misses some; the assay was immunoSEQ multiplex PCR. The data contain under 200,000 clones, roughly 80% of them singletons. The sequencing input was PBMCs. The source of these receptors is a male donor in good health and CMV-seronegative.

The rearrangement uses TRBV6-1 and TRBJ2-1, with a possible D match to TRBD2 (6 bases). The V and J ends lost 2 bases and 0 bases respectively, with 11 bases between them. The CDR3 spans 16 residues. Germline V gene data show CDR1 as MNHNS and CDR2 as SASEGT. The CDR3 loop is CASSEWGESSYNEQFF. In nucleotides, the CDR3 is TGTGCCAGCAGTGAATGGGGGGAGAGCTCCTACAATGAGCAGTTCTTC.

The chain joins TRBV11-2 to TRBJ1-1; D gene uncertain. Germline CDR1 SGHAT, CDR2 FQNNGV. V lost 5 bases to trimming and J lost 0 bases, with 7 bases between them. This CDR3 has 13 residues. The CDR3 protein is CASSPSLNTEAFF. In nucleotides, the CDR3 is TGTGCCAGCAGCCCTTCCCTGAACACTGAAGCTTTCTTT.

This clone was picked up one time. This rearrangement joins TRBV19 to TRBJ2-2; TRBD2 is a possible D gene (6 bases). Germline V gene sequence: CDR1 LNHDA, CDR2 SQIVND (reference sequence). The ends were cut back, 4 bases at V and 0 bases at J, with 9 bases in the middle. This CDR3 spans 15 amino acids. For the CDR3, the DNA is TGTGCCAGTAGTAGGACTAATTCGAACACCGGGGAGCTGTTTTTT. It is translated as CASSRTNSNTGELFF.

The chain joins TRBV2 to TRBJ1-1; TRBD1 might be the D (5 bases). This CDR3 contains 13 residues. Germline CDR1 reads SNHLY; CDR2 reads FYNNEI. V was pared by 8 bases and J by 1 base, with 11 bases between. DNA for the CDR3: TGTGCCAGCGGGCGACAGAGGAACACTGAAGCTTTCTTT. It translates to CASGRQRNTEAFF. Drawing the rest from reference TRBV2 and TRBJ1-1, the complete variable domain is EPEVTQTPSHQVTQMGQEVILRCVPISNHLYFYWYRQILGQKVEFLVSFYNNEISEKSEIFDDQFSVERPDGSNFTLKIRSTKLEDSAMYFCASGRQRNTEAFFGQGTRLTVV.

This clone came up a few times. The chain recombines TRBV7-8 with TRBJ1-4, with unresolved D. V was pared by 1 base and J by 8 bases, with 8 bases between. The length of the CDR3 is 13 residues. Germline lookup yields CDR1 SGHVS and CDR2 FQNEAQ. The CDR3 here is CASSLDRREKLFF. For the CDR3, the DNA is TGTGCCAGCAGCTTAGATCGTCGGGAAAAACTGTTTTTT. The variable domain in full, with the rest retrieved from reference TRBV7-8 and TRBJ1-4, is GAGVSQSPRYKVAKRGQDVALRCDPISGHVSLFWYQQALGQGPEFLTYFQNEAQLDKSGLPSDRFFAERPEGSVSTLKIQRTQQEDSAVYLCASSLDRREKLFFGSGTQLSVL.

A note on this clone: Germline and junction disagree at one end, which may indicate a read error. This specimen includes other DNA sequences encoding the same CDR3. The chain links TRBV20-1 to TRBJ1-1, with D tentatively TRBD1 (5 bases). Germline V gene lookup returns CDR1 DFQATT and CDR2 SNEGSKA (reference sequence). This CDR3 has 11 amino acids. The CDR3 region is CSATGNTEAFF. The CDR3 nucleotides read TGCAGCGCTACAGGGAACACTGAAGCTTTCTTT.

This clone was seen a handful of times. The chain joins TRBV30 to TRBJ2-7; D perhaps matches TRBD1 (6 bases). Trimming removed 4 bases at V and 6 bases at J, with 16 bases between. The CDR3 covers 13 residues. CDR1 GTSNPN and CDR2 SVGIG come from the germline V gene (reference sequence). CDR3 DNA: TGTGCCTGGAAGAGGGACACTATTGGCGAGCAGTACTTC. As protein: CAWKRDTIGEQYF.

In its sample, this clone was seen a few times. The V call is TRBV19, the J call TRBJ1-5; 7 bases match TRBD1. V was pared by 9 bases and J by 1 base, with 6 bases of the junction left unmatched. The CDR3 has 14 amino acids. Looked up from germline, CDR1 is LNHDA and CDR2 is SQIVND (reference sequence). The CDR3 DNA reads as TGTGCCAGCCTTCCGGGACAGAGCAATCAGCCCCAGCATTTT. Translated: CASLPGQSNQPQHF.

The chain couples TRBV25-1 to TRBJ1-2, with D possibly TRBD1 on 5 matching bases. V lost 6 bases and J lost 8, with 16 bases in between. Germline-derived CDR1 and CDR2 are MGHDK and SYGVNS. This CDR3 region has 13 residues. The chain's CDR3 is CASSEGAQRGYTF. CDR3 nucleotide sequence: TGTGCCAGCAGCGAAGGGGCGCAGAGGGGCTACACCTTC.

The chain employs TRBV2 and TRBJ2-3; 9 nucleotides agree with TRBD2. J was trimmed by 6 bases and V by 5 bases; bases with no gene match: 9. This CDR3 has 15 amino acids. Per germline, CDR1 SNHLY and CDR2 FYNNEI. CDR3 residues: CASSSMGLAADTQYF. CDR3 DNA sequence: TGTGCCAGCAGTTCTATGGGACTAGCTGCGGATACGCAGTATTTT. Filled out from reference TRBV2 and TRBJ2-3, the complete variable domain reads EPEVTQTPSHQVTQMGQEVILRCVPISNHLYFYWYRQILGQKVEFLVSFYNNEISEKSEIFDDQFSVERPDGSNFTLKIRSTKLEDSAMYFCASSSMGLAADTQYFGPGTRLTVL.

This chain joins TRBV5-6 and TRBJ1-4; 9 bases are a match to TRBD1. The V gene end was trimmed by 3 bases and the J gene end by 2 bases; junction bases not matched to a gene: 5. Per the germline V gene, CDR1 is SGHDT and CDR2 is YYEEEE. This CDR3 has 16 amino acids. The CDR3 protein is CASSSGTGSTNEKLFF. As DNA, the CDR3 is TGTGCCAGCAGCTCCGGGACAGGGAGCACTAATGAAAAACTGTTTTTT.

The V call is TRBV6-5, the J call TRBJ1-1, with a possible D match to TRBD1 (5 bases). CDR1 and CDR2 (germline): MNHEY, SVGAGI. Trimming removed 1 base at V and 1 base at J, with 13 bases between. The CDR3 runs 16 residues. The CDR3 DNA follows: TGTGCCAGCAGTTACTTTTCCCCGGGGGAGAACACTGAAGCTTTCTTT. It specifies CASSYFSPGENTEAFF.

This clone was picked up one time. V and J are TRBV30 and TRBJ1-1, with a possible D match to TRBD1 (6 bases). This CDR3 is 15 amino acids long. V lost 4 bases, J lost 0 bases, and 15 bases lay in between. The germline V gene encodes CDR1 GTSNPN and CDR2 SVGIG (reference sequence). The DNA of the CDR3 is TGTGCCTGGACCCCAGGGAGGGGGATGAACACTGAAGCTTTCTTT. It translates to CAWTPGRGMNTEAFF.

The chain couples TRBV7-6 to TRBJ1-3, with no clear D. The CDR3 spans 12 residues. In germline, CDR1 is SGHVS, CDR2 FNYEAQ. V shed 5 bases and J shed 4 bases, with 6 bases lying between them. CDR3 in amino acids: CASSPQGNTIYF. Here the CDR3 DNA reads TGTGCCAGCAGCCCACAGGGAAACACCATATATTTT.

V is TRBV5-6 and J is TRBJ2-1; weak D call: TRBD2 (6 bases). Deletions cut 0 bases from V and 5 bases from J, with 15 bases between. The CDR3 loop spans 16 amino acids. The germline V gene has CDR1 SGHDT and CDR2 YYEEEE. The CDR3 DNA sequence: TGTGCCAGCAGCTTGGTAGCAGGGAGGTGGAACAATGAGCAGTTCTTC. This translates into CASSLVAGRWNNEQFF.

The genes are TRBV29-1 and TRBJ1-3, with D unclear. V shed 4 bases and J shed 8 bases, with 9 bases lying between them. Germline CDR1 reads SQVTM; CDR2 reads ANQGSEA. The CDR3 covers 11 residues. CDR3: CSVVLSDTIYF. In DNA, the CDR3 is TGCAGCGTTGTTTTGAGTGACACCATATATTTT.

The genes are TRBV4-2 and TRBJ1-1; TRBD1 aligns across 8 bases. The CDR3 spans 13 residues. The J segment lost 5 bases and the V segment lost 4 bases, leaving 3 bases of the junction unmatched. Germline CDR1 and CDR2: LGHNA and YNFKEQ. CDR3 sequence: CASSRQGRTEAFF. In DNA, the CDR3 is TGTGCCAGCAGCCGACAGGGGAGGACTGAAGCTTTCTTT.

As to this clone: Additional DNA sequences in this sample encode the identical CDR3. The V and J genes are TRBV6-5 and TRBJ1-1, with 7 bases fitting TRBD1. Germline V CDR1 and CDR2: MNHEY, SVGAGI. V dropped 6 bases and J dropped 4; count of bases not matched to a gene: 5. This CDR3 has 13 amino acids. The CDR3 here is CASRLTGSTEAFF. For the CDR3, the DNA is TGTGCCAGCAGATTGACAGGGAGCACTGAAGCTTTCTTT.

The chain recombines TRBV10-2 with TRBJ1-2, with D perhaps matching TRBD1 (5 bases). V gave up 3 bases and J gave up 4 bases, with 15 bases separating them. Germline-derived CDR1 and CDR2 are WSHSY and SAAADI. The CDR3 contains 15 residues. CDR3 residues: CASSEHQGRSYGYTF. DNA for the CDR3: TGCGCCAGCAGTGAACATCAGGGCAGGTCCTATGGCTACACCTTC.

This clone was seen more than once but under ten times. V is TRBV9 and J is TRBJ2-5, with 10 bases identical to TRBD2. CDR1 and CDR2 from the germline V gene are SGDLS and YYNGEE. V lost 4 bases to trimming and J lost 4 bases; unmatched junction nucleotides: 4. This CDR3 has 14 residues. The CDR3 here is CASSSGGALETQYF. The DNA for the CDR3 is TGTGCCAGCAGCAGCGGGGGGGCCTTAGAGACCCAGTACTTC.

The chain couples TRBV6-1 to TRBJ1-6, with unresolved D. Looked up from germline, CDR1 is MNHNS and CDR2 is SASEGT. There are 14 residues in the CDR3. V lost 10 bases and J 9 bases, leaving 19 bases between the germline ends. The CDR3 sequence is CATLWVEGGSPLHF. The CDR3 nucleotides are TGTGCCACCCTTTGGGTGGAGGGCGGTTCACCCCTCCACTTT.

The table lists this clone with a few counts. The chain has TRBV7-9 and TRBJ2-7; 9 positions agree with TRBD1. The CDR3 spans 13 residues. V shed 2 bases, J shed 7 bases, and the junction held 3 bases outside the gene matches. CDR1 is SEHNR, CDR2 FQNEAQ, per germline (reference sequence). The CDR3, as DNA: TGTGCCAGCAGCTTAACAGGGGGCCGGGAGCAGTACTTC. Amino acids: CASSLTGGREQYF.

This rearrangement joins TRBV5-8 to TRBJ1-2; D is ambiguous. Trimming took off 1 base at V and 1 base at J, with 5 bases between the two ends. This CDR3 has 13 residues. The germline V gene encodes CDR1 SGHTS and CDR2 YDEGEE. The CDR3 sequence is CASSLKLNYGYTF. The CDR3 region has the DNA TGTGCCAGCAGCTTGAAACTTAACTATGGCTACACCTTC.

This clone has only a few counts. The rearrangement uses TRBV4-1 and TRBJ1-4, with 7 bases aligning to TRBD1. The CDR3 totals 14 residues. V shed 4 bases and J 5 bases; nucleotides not matched to a gene: 4. CDR1 is MGHRA and CDR2 is YSYEKL in the germline V gene. DNA for the CDR3: TGCGCCAGCAGCCTGACAGGGACGAATGAAAAACTGTTTTTT. It is translated as CASSLTGTNEKLFF.

The chain couples TRBV29-1 to TRBJ2-3, with 14 bases that match TRBD2. The CDR3 totals 15 residues. The V gene's germline CDR1 is SQVTM and CDR2 ANQGSEA. The junction had 3 bases not matched to a gene; V was cut back by 4 bases and J by 3 bases. CDR3 region: CSVGLAGGMTDTQYF. In DNA form, the CDR3 reads TGCAGCGTTGGACTAGCGGGGGGGATGACAGATACGCAGTATTTT.

The chain is built from TRBV6-5 and TRBJ1-1, with TRBD1 matching over 7 bases. The CDR3 totals 14 residues. V lost 5 bases, J lost 1 base, and 4 bases stayed unmatched. The germline V gene has CDR1 MNHEY and CDR2 SVGAGI. Here the CDR3 DNA reads TGTGCCAGCAGTCCGGGACAGAAGAACACTGAAGCTTTCTTT. Translating gives CASSPGQKNTEAFF.

This chain uses TRBV7-9 with TRBJ2-7; possibly TRBD2 for D (5 bases). Trimming took off 4 bases at V and 6 bases at J, with 10 bases between the two ends. Germline V gives CDR1 SEHNR, CDR2 FQNEAQ (reference sequence). The CDR3 has 12 residues. DNA for the CDR3: TGTGCCAGCAGCTGGAGGCGAGGCGAGCAGTACTTC. Its protein product is CASSWRRGEQYF. Supplemented by reference TRBV7-9 and TRBJ2-7, the full variable domain reads DTGVSQNPRHKITKRGQNVTFRCDPISEHNRLYWYRQTLGQGPEFLTYFQNEAQLEKSRLLSDRFSAERPKGSFSTLEIQRTEQGDSAMYLCASSWRRGEQYFGPGTRLTVT.

The CDR3, as DNA: TGCGCCAGCAGCTTGGATCTTGCGAGGGACACTGAAGCTTTCTTT. Translated, it gives CASSLDLARDTEAFF. The chain employs TRBV5-1 and TRBJ1-1; D call uncertain. V lost 0 bases to trimming and J lost 3 bases, with 12 bases between them. Per germline, CDR1 SGHRS and CDR2 YFSETQ. This CDR3 has 15 residues.

The CDR3 sequence is CASSPASGERDTQYF. The CDR3 DNA sequence: TGCGCCAGCAGCCCGGCTAGCGGGGAGAGAGATACGCAGTATTTT. The chain combines TRBV4-1 with TRBJ2-3; 9 bases map to TRBD2. CDR3 length: 15 residues. Trimming took 4 bases from V and 5 from J; bases not matched to a gene: 7. From germline, CDR1 is MGHRA and CDR2 YSYEKL.

The chain employs TRBV27 and TRBJ1-2; D gene uncertain. The length of the CDR3 is 12 residues. Germline loops: CDR1 MNHEY, CDR2 SMNVEV (reference sequence). Trimming left V 2 bases short and J 5 bases short, with 6 bases between. The chain's CDR3 is CASSLNGYGYTF. CDR3 DNA: TGTGCCAGCAGTTTAAACGGGTATGGCTACACCTTC.

The chain uses TRBV6-1 and TRBJ2-1; a weak D match, TRBD2 (5 bases). CDR3 length: 15 amino acids. From germline, CDR1 is MNHNS and CDR2 SASEGT. V was clipped by 7 bases and J by 2 bases, with 15 bases between them. DNA for the CDR3: TGTGCCAGCAACCTTGACTACCAAACCTACAATGAGCAGTTCTTC. Translation: CASNLDYQTYNEQFF.

The V call is TRBV5-1, the J call TRBJ1-1; D gene unclear. V was shortened by 0 bases and J by 6 bases, with 6 bases between the two germline ends. Germline CDR1 reads SGHRS; CDR2 reads YFSETQ. This CDR3 contains 12 residues. The CDR3 nucleotides are TGCGCCAGCAGCTTGGCGGGGTCTGAAGCTTTCTTT. Translating it yields CASSLAGSEAFF. Full variable domain (missing parts from reference TRBV5-1 and TRBJ1-1): KAGVTQTPRYLIKTRGQQVTLSCSPISGHRSVSWYQQTPGQGLQFLFEYFSETQRNKGNFPGRFSGRQFSNSRSEMNVSTLELGDSALYLCASSLAGSEAFFGQGTRLTVV.